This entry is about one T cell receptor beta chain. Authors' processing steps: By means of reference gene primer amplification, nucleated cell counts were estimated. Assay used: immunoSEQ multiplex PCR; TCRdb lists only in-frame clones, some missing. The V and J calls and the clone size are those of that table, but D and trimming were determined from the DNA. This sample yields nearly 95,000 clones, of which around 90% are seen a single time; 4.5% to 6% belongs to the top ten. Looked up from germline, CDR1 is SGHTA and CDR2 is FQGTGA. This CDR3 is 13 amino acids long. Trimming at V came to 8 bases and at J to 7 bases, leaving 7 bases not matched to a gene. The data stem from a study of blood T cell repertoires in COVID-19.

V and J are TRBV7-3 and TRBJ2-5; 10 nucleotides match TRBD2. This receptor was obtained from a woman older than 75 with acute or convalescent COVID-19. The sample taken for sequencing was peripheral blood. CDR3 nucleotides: TGTGCCAGCGGGTCTAGCGGGGGTACGACCCAGTACTTC. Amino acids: CASGSSGGTTQYF.